The TCR beta chain under discussion was sequenced for a study of blood T cell repertoires in COVID-19. At the level of the study: Collection of acute and convalescent COVID-19 samples took place in the United States, Italy and Spain. T cells, B-cell-depleted T cells, or PBMCs provided the cDNA or gDNA that served as material.

Authors' processing steps: For nucleated cells, counts were estimated from reference gene primer amplification. The assay was immunoSEQ multiplex PCR, and TCRdb's table has in-frame clones only and misses some. The V and J calls and clone size are taken from that table; D and trimming were inferred from the DNA. Found here are fewer than 300,000 clones, around 88% of them singletons; the top ten hold 0.7% to 0.9%. CDR3 length: 15 amino acids. Germline V gene sequence: CDR1 MNHEY, CDR2 SMNVEV (reference sequence). Trimming removed 4 bases from V and 0 bases from J; junction bases left unmatched: 5. The clonotype was recovered from a man aged 25 to 40 with acute or convalescent COVID-19. This chain links TRBV27 with TRBJ2-7, with 8 bases identical to TRBD1. Sequenced sample: peripheral blood. CDR3 sequence: CASSSQGAGSYEQYF. Here the CDR3 DNA reads TGTGCCAGCAGTTCGCAGGGGGCTGGCTCCTACGAGCAGTACTTC.